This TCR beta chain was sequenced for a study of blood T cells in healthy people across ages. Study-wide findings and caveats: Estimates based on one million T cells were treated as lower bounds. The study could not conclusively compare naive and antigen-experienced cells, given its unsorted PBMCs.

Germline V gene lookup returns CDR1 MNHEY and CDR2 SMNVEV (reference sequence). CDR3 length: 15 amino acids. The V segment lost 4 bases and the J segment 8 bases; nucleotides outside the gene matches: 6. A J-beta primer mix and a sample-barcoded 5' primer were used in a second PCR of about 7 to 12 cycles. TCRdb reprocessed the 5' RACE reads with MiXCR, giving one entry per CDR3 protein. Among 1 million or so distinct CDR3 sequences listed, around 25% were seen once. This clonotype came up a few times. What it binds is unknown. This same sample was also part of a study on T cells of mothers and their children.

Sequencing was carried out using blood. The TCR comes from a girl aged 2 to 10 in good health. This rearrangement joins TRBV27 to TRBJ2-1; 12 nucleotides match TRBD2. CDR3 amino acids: CASSSSGRAWYEQFF. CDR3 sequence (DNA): TGTGCCAGCAGTTCTAGCGGGAGGGCCTGGTATGAGCAGTTCTTC.